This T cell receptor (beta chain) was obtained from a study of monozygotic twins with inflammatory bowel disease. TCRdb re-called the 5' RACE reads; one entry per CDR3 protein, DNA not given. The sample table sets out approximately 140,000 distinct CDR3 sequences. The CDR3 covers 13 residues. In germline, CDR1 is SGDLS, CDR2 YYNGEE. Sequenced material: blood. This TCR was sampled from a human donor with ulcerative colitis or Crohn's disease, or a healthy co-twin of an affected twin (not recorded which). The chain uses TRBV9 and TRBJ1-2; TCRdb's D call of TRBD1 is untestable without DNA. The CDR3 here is CASSVALRGGYTF.